A few counts support the clone carrying this TCR beta chain. The antigen is undetermined. This sample stems from a study of T cell repertoires in cytomegalovirus infection. As for the study in general: An indication of both CMV infection and matching HLA type came from public TCR beta signatures. General study results and limits: Of the TCR beta families, the public ones yielded a cumulative frequency that identified carriers of CMV plus the relevant HLA. Dominating the ex vivo response were TCR beta clonotypes that were CMV-specific and HLA-C-restricted.

Per the germline V gene, CDR1 is MGHRA and CDR2 is YSYEKL. The CDR3 runs 15 residues. The V segment lost 0 bases and the J segment 4 bases; nucleotides outside the gene matches: 5. Each CDR3 protein is one row after TCRdb ran MiXCR on the reads. The data contain a few hundred thousand distinct CDR3 sequences, over 15% of them singletons. The origin of this receptor is a human donor in good health (CMV status not recorded). Some clones in this sample may be carry-over from other donors' samples. The specimen sequenced was PBMCs. V usage is TRBV4-1 and J usage is TRBJ1-2; TRBD1 agrees at 7 bases. The CDR3 coding sequence is TGCGCCAGCAGCCAAGAAACAGGGGCGGTCTATGGCTACACCTTC. Translated, it gives CASSQETGAVYGYTF.